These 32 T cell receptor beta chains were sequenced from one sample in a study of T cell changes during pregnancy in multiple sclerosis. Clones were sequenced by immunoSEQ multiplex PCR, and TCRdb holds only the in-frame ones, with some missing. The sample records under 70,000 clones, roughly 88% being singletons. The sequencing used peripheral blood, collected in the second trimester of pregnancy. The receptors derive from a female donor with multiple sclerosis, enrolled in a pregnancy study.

The CDR3 protein is CASTDRVNEKLFF. The DNA for the CDR3 is TGTGCCAGCACCGACAGGGTCAATGAAAAACTGTTTTTT. The chain uses TRBV5-4 and TRBJ1-4, with 7 bases identical to TRBD1. With V trimmed by 6 bases and J by 5 bases, 4 bases remained unmatched. Germline-derived CDR1 and CDR2 are SGHNT and YYREEE (reference sequence). CDR3 size: 13 residues.

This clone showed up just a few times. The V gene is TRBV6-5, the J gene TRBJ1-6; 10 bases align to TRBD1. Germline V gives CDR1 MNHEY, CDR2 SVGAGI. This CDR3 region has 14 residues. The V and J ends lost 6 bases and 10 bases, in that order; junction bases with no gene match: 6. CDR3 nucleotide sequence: TGTGCCAGCAGCCTTCGACAGGGGGCCTCACCCCTCCACTTT. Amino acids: CASSLRQGASPLHF.

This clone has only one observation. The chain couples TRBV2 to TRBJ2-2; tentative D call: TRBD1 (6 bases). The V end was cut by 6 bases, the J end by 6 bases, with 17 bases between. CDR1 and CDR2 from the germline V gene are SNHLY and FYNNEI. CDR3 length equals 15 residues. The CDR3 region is CASRQQGLFAGELFF. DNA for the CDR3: TGTGCCAGCAGACAACAGGGTTTATTCGCCGGGGAGCTGTTTTTT.

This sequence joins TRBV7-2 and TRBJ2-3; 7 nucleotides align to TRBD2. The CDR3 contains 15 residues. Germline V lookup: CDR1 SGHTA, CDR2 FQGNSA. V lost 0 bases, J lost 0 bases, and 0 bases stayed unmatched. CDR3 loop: CASSLAGGSTDTQYF. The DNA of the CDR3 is TGTGCCAGCAGCTTAGCGGGGGGGAGCACAGATACGCAGTATTTT.

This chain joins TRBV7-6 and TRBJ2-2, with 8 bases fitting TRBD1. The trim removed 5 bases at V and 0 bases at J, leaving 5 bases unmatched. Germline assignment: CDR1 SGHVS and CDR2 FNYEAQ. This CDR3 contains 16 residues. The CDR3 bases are TGTGCCAGCAGCCCAATACAGGGGGCGAACACCGGGGAGCTGTTTTTT. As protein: CASSPIQGANTGELFF.

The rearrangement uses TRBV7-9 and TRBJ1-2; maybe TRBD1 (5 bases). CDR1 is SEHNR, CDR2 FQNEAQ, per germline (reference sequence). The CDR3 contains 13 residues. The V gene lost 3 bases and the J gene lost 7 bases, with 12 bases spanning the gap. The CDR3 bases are TGTGCCAGCAGCTTCGCCCAGGGCGGTGGCTACACCTTC. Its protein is CASSFAQGGGYTF.

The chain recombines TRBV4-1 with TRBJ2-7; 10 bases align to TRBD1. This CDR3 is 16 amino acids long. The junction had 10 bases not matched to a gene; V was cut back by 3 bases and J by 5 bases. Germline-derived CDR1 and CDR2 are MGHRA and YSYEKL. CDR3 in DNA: TGCGCCAGCAGCCAGAACCGGGACAGGGGTTCCCACGAGCAGTACTTC. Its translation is CASSQNRDRGSHEQYF.

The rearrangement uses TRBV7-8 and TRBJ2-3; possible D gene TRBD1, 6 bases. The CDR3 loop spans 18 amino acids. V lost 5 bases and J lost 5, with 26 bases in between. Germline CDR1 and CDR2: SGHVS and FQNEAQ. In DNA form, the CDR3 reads TGTGCCAGCAGCGCCGCTCATGAGTTGGGGGCGGAGGTAGATACGCAGTATTTT. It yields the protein CASSAAHELGAEVDTQYF. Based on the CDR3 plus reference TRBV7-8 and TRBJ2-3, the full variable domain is GAGVSQSPRYKVAKRGQDVALRCDPISGHVSLFWYQQALGQGPEFLTYFQNEAQLDKSGLPSDRFFAERPEGSVSTLKIQRTQQEDSAVYLCASSAAHELGAEVDTQYFGPGTRLTVL.

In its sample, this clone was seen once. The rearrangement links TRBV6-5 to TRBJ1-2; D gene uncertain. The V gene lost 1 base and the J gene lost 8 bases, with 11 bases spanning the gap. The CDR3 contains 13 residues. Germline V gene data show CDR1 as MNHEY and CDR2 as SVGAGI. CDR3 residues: CASSYFGSGGYTF. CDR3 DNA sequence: TGTGCCAGCAGTTACTTTGGGTCGGGAGGCTACACCTTC.

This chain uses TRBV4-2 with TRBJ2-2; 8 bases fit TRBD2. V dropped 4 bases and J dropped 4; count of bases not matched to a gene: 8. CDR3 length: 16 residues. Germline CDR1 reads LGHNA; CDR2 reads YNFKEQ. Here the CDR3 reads CASSRAGEGGTGELFF. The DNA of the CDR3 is TGTGCCAGCAGCCGAGCGGGGGAGGGTGGCACCGGGGAGCTGTTTTTT.

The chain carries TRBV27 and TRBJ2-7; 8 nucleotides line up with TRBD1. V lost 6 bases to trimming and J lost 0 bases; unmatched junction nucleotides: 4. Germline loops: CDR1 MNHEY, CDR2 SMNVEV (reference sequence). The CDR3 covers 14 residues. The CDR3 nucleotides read TGTGCCAGCAGCCGACAGGGGATCTCCTACGAGCAGTACTTC. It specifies CASSRQGISYEQYF.

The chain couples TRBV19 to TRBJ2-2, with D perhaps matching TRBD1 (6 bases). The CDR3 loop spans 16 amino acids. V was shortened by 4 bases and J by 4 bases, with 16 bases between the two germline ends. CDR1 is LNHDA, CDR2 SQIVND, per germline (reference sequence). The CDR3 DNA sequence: TGTGCCAGTAGTACCGCGGTGGGGGCGGGCACCGGGGAGCTGTTTTTT. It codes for CASSTAVGAGTGELFF.

CDR3 region: CASSLGTASNEKLFF. CDR3 coding DNA: TGCGCCAGCAGCTTAGGGACAGCAAGCAATGAAAAACTGTTTTTT. The rearrangement links TRBV5-1 to TRBJ1-4; TRBD1 aligns across 7 bases. The CDR3 is 15 residues long. V shed 2 bases, J shed 5 bases, and the junction held 6 bases outside the gene matches. Germline loops: CDR1 SGHRS, CDR2 YFSETQ.

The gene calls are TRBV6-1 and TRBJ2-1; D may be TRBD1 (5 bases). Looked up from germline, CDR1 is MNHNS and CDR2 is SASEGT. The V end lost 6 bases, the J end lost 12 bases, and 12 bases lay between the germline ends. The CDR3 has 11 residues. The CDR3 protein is CASSQGRRQFF. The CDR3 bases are TGTGCCAGCAGCCAGGGTCGGAGGCAGTTCTTC.

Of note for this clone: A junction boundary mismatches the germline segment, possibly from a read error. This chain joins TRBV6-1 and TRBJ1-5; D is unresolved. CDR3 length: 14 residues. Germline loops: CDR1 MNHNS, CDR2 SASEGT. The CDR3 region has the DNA TGTACCAGCAGCCCCCGACATAACAATCAGCCCCAGCATTTT. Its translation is CTSSPRHNNQPQHF.

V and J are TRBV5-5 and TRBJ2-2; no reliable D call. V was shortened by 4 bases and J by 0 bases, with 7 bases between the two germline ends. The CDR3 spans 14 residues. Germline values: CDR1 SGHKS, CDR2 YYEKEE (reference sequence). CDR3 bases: TGTGCCAGCAGCCCCCTATCGAACACCGGGGAGCTGTTTTTT. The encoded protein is CASSPLSNTGELFF.

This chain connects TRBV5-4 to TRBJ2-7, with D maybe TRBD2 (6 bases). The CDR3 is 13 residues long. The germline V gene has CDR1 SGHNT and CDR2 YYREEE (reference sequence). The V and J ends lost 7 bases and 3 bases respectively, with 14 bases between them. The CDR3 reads CASRAWRDYEQYF. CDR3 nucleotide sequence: TGTGCCAGCCGCGCGTGGAGGGACTACGAGCAGTACTTC.

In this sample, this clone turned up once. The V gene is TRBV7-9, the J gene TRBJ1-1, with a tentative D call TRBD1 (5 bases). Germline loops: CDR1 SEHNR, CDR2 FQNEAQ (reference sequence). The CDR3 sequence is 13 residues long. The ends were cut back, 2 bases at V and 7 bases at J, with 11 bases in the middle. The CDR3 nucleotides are TGTGCCAGCAGCTTATTTGGCAGGGTTGAAGCTTTCTTT. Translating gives CASSLFGRVEAFF.

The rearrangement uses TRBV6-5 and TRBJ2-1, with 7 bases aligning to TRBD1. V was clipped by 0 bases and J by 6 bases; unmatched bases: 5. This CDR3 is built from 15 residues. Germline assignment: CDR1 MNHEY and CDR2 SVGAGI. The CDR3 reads CASSYSLGGGNEQFF. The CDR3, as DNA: TGTGCCAGCAGTTACTCGTTAGGGGGCGGCAATGAGCAGTTCTTC.

The CDR3 spells CASSQDARGEQYF. DNA of the CDR3: TGTGCCAGCAGCCAAGATGCTCGGGGGGAGCAGTACTTC. V and J are TRBV4-2 and TRBJ2-7; possible D gene TRBD2, 6 bases. V was trimmed by 0 bases and J by 7 bases, leaving 10 bases between them. Germline V gene data show CDR1 as LGHNA and CDR2 as YNFKEQ. This CDR3 contains 13 residues.

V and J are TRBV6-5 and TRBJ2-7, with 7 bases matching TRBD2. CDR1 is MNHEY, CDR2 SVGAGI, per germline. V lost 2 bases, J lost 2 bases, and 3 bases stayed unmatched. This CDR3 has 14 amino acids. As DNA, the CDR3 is TGTGCCAGCAGTTACGGTGCGGGGGCCTACGAGCAGTACTTC. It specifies CASSYGAGAYEQYF.

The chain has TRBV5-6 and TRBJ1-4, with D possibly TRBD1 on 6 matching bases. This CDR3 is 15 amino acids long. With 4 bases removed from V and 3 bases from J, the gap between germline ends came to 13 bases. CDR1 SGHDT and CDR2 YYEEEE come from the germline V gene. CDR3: CASSPLAGANEKLFF. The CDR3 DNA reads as TGTGCCAGCAGCCCCCTCGCAGGGGCTAATGAAAAACTGTTTTTT.

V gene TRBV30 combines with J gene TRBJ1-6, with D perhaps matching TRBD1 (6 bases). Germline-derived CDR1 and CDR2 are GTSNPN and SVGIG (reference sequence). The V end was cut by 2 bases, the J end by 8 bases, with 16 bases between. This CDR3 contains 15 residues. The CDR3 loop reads CAWSTPPGGHSPLHF. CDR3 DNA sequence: TGTGCCTGGAGTACCCCCCCCGGGGGGCATTCACCCCTCCACTTT.

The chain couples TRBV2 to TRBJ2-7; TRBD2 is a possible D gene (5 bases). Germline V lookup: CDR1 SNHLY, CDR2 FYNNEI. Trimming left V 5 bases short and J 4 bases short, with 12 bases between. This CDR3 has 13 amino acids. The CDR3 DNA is TGTGCCAGCAGTCCTGGACTGGATTACGAGCAGTACTTC. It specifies CASSPGLDYEQYF. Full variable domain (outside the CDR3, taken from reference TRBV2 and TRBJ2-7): EPEVTQTPSHQVTQMGQEVILRCVPISNHLYFYWYRQILGQKVEFLVSFYNNEISEKSEIFDDQFSVERPDGSNFTLKIRSTKLEDSAMYFCASSPGLDYEQYFGPGTRLTVT.

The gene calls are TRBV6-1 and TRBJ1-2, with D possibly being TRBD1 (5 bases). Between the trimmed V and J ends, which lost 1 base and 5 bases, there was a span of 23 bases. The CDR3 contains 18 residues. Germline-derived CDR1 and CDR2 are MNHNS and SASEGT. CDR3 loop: CASSEGERSRRGWYGYTF. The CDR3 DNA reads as TGTGCCAGCAGTGAAGGGGAAAGGTCTAGGAGGGGTTGGTATGGCTACACCTTC.

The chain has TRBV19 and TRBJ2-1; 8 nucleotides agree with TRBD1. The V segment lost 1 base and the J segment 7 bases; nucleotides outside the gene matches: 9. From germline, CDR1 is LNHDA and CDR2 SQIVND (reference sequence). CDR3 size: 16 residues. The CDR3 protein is CASSIGPGQVRNEQFF. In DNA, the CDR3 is TGTGCCAGTAGTATAGGACCGGGACAGGTGCGAAATGAGCAGTTCTTC.

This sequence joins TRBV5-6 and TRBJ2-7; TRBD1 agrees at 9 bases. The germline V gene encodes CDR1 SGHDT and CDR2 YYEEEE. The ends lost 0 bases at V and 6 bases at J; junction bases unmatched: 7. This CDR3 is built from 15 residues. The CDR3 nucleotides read TGTGCCAGCAGCTTGGTAGGGACAGGGAGGTCCGAGCAGTACTTC. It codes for CASSLVGTGRSEQYF.

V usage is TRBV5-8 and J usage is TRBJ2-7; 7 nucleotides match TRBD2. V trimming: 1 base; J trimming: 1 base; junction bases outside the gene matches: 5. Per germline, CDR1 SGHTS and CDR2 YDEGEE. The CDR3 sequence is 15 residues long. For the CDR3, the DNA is TGTGCCAGCAGCTTGTGGGAGGGGAGTTCCTACGAGCAGTACTTC. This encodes CASSLWEGSSYEQYF.

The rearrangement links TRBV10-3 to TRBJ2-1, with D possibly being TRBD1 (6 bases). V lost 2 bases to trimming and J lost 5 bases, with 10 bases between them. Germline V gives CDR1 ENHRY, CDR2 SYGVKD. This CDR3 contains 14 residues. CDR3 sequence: CAISEEGENNEQFF. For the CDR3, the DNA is TGTGCCATCAGTGAGGAGGGGGAGAACAATGAGCAGTTCTTC.

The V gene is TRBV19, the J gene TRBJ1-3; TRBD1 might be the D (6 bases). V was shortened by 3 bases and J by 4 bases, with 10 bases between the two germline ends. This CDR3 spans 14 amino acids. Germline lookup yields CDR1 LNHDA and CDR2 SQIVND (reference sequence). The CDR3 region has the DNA TGTGCCAGTAGTATTAGCCAGGGGGGAAACACCATATATTTT. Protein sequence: CASSISQGGNTIYF. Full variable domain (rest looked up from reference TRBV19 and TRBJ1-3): DGGITQSPKYLFRKEGQNVTLSCEQNLNHDAMYWYRQDPGQGLRLIYYSQIVNDFQKGDIAEGYSVSREKKESFPLTVTSAQKNPTAFYLCASSISQGGNTIYFGEGSWLTVV.

CDR3 residues: CASRVITLSFYNEQFF. The CDR3 DNA follows: TGCGCCAGCAGAGTTATTACCCTGAGCTTCTACAATGAGCAGTTCTTC. V and J are TRBV10-1 and TRBJ2-1; no clear D gene. The CDR3 is 16 residues long. CDR1 and CDR2 (germline): WNHNN, SYGVQD (reference sequence). The germline V and J ends were trimmed by 6 bases and 3 bases, with 18 bases remaining between them.

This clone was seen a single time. This CDR3 is CASLPFERPSTDTQYF. CDR3 coding DNA: TGTGCCAGCCTGCCCTTTGAGCGGCCAAGCACAGATACGCAGTATTTT. J is TRBJ2-3 and V is TRBV19, with a tentative D call TRBD2 (5 bases). CDR3 size: 16 residues. The V gene's germline CDR1 is LNHDA and CDR2 SQIVND (reference sequence). The V gene lost 9 bases and the J gene lost 0 bases, with 19 bases spanning the gap.